The 15 T cell receptor beta chains listed next were all sequenced from one sample in a study of T cell repertoires in cytomegalovirus infection. Antigen specificity for these receptors is unknown. TCRdb passed the reads through MiXCR, listing each CDR3 protein once. Here the sample spans about 920,000 distinct CDR3 sequences, around 29% being singletons. The sample was cultured CD8+ T cells from PBMCs, taken from culture after CMV antigen stimulation. The receptors originated from a human donor in good health (CMV status not recorded). Some clones in this sample may be carry-over from other donors' samples.

This chain joins TRBV7-9 and TRBJ1-5, with D possibly TRBD1 on 5 matching bases. Per the germline V gene, CDR1 is SEHNR and CDR2 is FQNEAQ (reference sequence). The CDR3 runs 17 residues. Deletions cut 1 base from V and 0 bases from J, with 13 bases between. CDR3 bases: TGTGCCAGCAGCTTAGGAATAGGGGTATATAGCAATCAGCCCCAGCATTTT. As protein: CASSLGIGVYSNQPQHF.

This clonotype was picked up a small number of times. One end of the junction does not line up with germline, which may come from a read error. The V gene is TRBV6-1, the J gene TRBJ2-5; a weak D match, TRBD1 (7 bases). Germline V gene lookup returns CDR1 MNHNS and CDR2 SASEGT. The CDR3 covers 16 residues. For the CDR3, the DNA is TGTGCCAGCGGTGAACCGGAGGGGACAGAGGAACCGACCCAGTACTTC. This codes for CASGEPEGTEEPTQYF.

Ten or more counts support this clonotype. The V and J genes are TRBV7-2 and TRBJ2-7; D ambiguous. Germline V lookup: CDR1 SGHTA, CDR2 FQGNSA. CDR3 size: 12 residues. Trimming cost V 5 bases and J 0 bases, with 5 bases left between them. This CDR3 reads CASSASSYEQYF. CDR3 coding DNA: TGTGCCAGCAGCGCGAGCTCCTACGAGCAGTACTTC.

This sequence joins TRBV6-1 and TRBJ2-1; D remains ambiguous. V was clipped by 5 bases and J by 4 bases, with 12 bases between them. The CDR3 length is 14 residues. In germline, CDR1 is MNHNS, CDR2 SASEGT. Written as DNA, the CDR3 is TGTGCCAGCAGTTCCAGTCGGACGTACAATGAGCAGTTCTTC. This sequence encodes CASSSSRTYNEQFF.

This clonotype was picked up many times. The rearrangement links TRBV7-3 to TRBJ2-3, with unresolved D. Germline V lookup: CDR1 SGHTA, CDR2 FQGTGA. This CDR3 has 18 residues. Deletions cut 0 bases from V and 2 bases from J, with 18 bases between. In nucleotides, the CDR3 is TGTGCCAGCAGCTTAACGGGCTTAGGGCTTCCACCCACAGATACGCAGTATTTT. Translating gives CASSLTGLGLPPTDTQYF.

The rearrangement joins TRBV24-1 to TRBJ2-5; TRBD1 is a possible D gene (5 bases). In germline, CDR1 is KGHDR, CDR2 SFDVKD. V was shortened by 4 bases and J by 0 bases, with 11 bases between the two germline ends. The CDR3 is 15 residues long. The CDR3 bases are TGTGCCACCAGTGACGGACACCAGTACCAAGAGACCCAGTACTTC. Encoded protein: CATSDGHQYQETQYF.

The genes are TRBV5-3 and TRBJ1-1; no reliable D call. TRBV5-3 falls under the ORF class, with uncertain function. The length of the CDR3 is 11 residues. The germline V and J ends were trimmed by 8 bases and 4 bases, with 9 bases remaining between them. The CDR3 sequence is CASRTATEAFF. CDR3 DNA: TGTGCCAGCAGGACGGCCACTGAAGCTTTCTTT.

This chain joins TRBV11-2 and TRBJ1-2; 9 nucleotides match TRBD1. The J segment lost 8 bases and the V segment lost 5 bases, leaving 15 bases of the junction unmatched. The CDR3 runs 16 residues. Per germline, CDR1 SGHAT and CDR2 FQNNGV. DNA of the CDR3: TGTGCCAGCAGCCAAAGCTGGACAGGGGATTTTGGGGGCTACACCTTC. It is translated as CASSQSWTGDFGGYTF.

The chain employs TRBV7-9 and TRBJ1-5; no clear D gene. The length of the CDR3 is 14 residues. Trimming stripped 5 bases from V and 3 bases from J, with 11 bases between. Germline lookup yields CDR1 SEHNR and CDR2 FQNEAQ (reference sequence). CDR3 coding DNA: TGTGCCAGCAGCCCGAAAGGGTCCAATCAGCCCCAGCATTTT. It encodes CASSPKGSNQPQHF.

This clonotype has a count of ten or more. V is TRBV28 and J is TRBJ2-5; the match to TRBD2 covers 10 bases. The V segment lost 6 bases and the J segment 3 bases; nucleotides outside the gene matches: 13. Germline CDR1 and CDR2: MDHEN and SYDVKM. The CDR3 extends over 17 amino acids. The CDR3 reads CASSPPLAGQPEETQYF. CDR3 sequence (DNA): TGTGCCAGCAGCCCACCACTAGCGGGGCAACCTGAAGAGACCCAGTACTTC.

This clonotype showed up just a few times. This chain connects TRBV7-9 to TRBJ2-5; 7 bases are shared with TRBD1. Germline CDR1 and CDR2: SEHNR and FQNEAQ (reference sequence). Trimming cost V 5 bases and J 0 bases; bases outside gene matches: 6. This CDR3 is 15 amino acids long. The chain's CDR3 is CASSPFGTDQETQYF. CDR3 sequence (DNA): TGTGCCAGCAGCCCATTTGGGACAGACCAAGAGACCCAGTACTTC.

V is TRBV7-6 and J is TRBJ2-7; TRBD2 matches 8 bases. The CDR3 runs to 13 residues. Germline values: CDR1 SGHVS, CDR2 FNYEAQ. The CDR3 region is CANSPGGAYEQYV. In nucleotides, the CDR3 is TGTGCCAACAGCCCCGGGGGGGCCTACGAGCAGTACGTC.

V is TRBV6-2 or TRBV6-3 and J is TRBJ2-1; D gene ambiguous. Germline V lookup: CDR1 MNHEY, CDR2 SVGEGT. This CDR3 spans 12 amino acids. V was trimmed by 4 bases and J by 6 bases, leaving 7 bases between them. The CDR3 is CASSSARNEQFF. CDR3 DNA sequence: TGTGCCAGCAGTTCCGCACGCAATGAGCAGTTCTTC.

The V and J genes are TRBV6-8 and TRBJ1-3; 10 positions agree with TRBD1. Germline assignment: CDR1 MNHGY and CDR2 SAAAGT. CDR3 length: 14 amino acids. After removal of 8 bases from V and 4 bases from J, the junction contained 5 bases not matched to a gene. DNA for the CDR3: TGTGCCAGCGCGGACAGGGGGTACGGAAACACCATATATTTT. Translated, it gives CASADRGYGNTIYF.

The V call is TRBV11-2, the J call TRBJ1-4; D ambiguous. The CDR3 runs to 16 residues. CDR1 is SGHAT and CDR2 is FQNNGV in the germline V gene. Deletions cut 5 bases from V and 6 bases from J, with 19 bases between. CDR3 nucleotide sequence: TGTGCCAGCAGCCGTTCCTATCTCGGTGTGGATGAAAAACTGTTTTTT. Its protein is CASSRSYLGVDEKLFF.